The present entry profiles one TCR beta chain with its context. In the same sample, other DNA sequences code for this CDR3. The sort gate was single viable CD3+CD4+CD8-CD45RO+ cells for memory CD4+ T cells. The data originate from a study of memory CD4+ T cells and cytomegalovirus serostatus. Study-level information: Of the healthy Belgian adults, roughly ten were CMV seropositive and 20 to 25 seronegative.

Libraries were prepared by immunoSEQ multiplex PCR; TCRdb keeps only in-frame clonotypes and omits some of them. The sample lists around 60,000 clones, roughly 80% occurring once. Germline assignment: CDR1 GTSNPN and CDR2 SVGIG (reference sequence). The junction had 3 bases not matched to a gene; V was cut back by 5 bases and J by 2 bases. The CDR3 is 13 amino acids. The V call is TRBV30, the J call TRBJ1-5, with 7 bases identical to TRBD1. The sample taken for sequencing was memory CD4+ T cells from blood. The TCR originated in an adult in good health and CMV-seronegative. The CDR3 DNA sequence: TGTGCCTGGTCCGGGACAGGCAATCAGCCCCAGCATTTT. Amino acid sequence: CAWSGTGNQPQHF.